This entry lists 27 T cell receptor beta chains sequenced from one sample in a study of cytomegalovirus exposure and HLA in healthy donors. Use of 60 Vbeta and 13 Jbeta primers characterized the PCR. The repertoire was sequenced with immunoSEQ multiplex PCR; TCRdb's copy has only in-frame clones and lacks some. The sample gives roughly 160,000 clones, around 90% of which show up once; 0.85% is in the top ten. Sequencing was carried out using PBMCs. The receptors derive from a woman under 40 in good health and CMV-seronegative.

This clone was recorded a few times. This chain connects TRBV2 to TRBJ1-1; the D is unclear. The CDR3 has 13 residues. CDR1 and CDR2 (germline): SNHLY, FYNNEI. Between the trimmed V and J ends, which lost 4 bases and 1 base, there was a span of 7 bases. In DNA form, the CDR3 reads TGTGCCAGCAGTGTCGGAGCGAACACTGAAGCTTTCTTT. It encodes CASSVGANTEAFF.

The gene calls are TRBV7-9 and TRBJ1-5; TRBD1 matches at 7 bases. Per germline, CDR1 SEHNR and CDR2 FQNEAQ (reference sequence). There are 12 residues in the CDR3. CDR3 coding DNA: TGTGCTGCCGGGACAGCAAATCAGCCCCAGCATTTT. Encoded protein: CAAGTANQPQHF. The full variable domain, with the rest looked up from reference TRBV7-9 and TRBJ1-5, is DTGVSQNPRHKITKRGQNVTFRCDPISEHNRLYWYRQTLGQGPEFLTYFQNEAQLEKSRLLSDRFSAERPKGSFSTLEIQRTEQGDSAMYLCAAGTANQPQHFGDGTRLSIL.

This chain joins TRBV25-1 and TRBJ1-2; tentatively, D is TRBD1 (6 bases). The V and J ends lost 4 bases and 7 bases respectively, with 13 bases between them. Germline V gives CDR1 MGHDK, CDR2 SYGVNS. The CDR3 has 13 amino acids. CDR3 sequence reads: CASSGTGSSGYTF. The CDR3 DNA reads TGTGCCAGCAGTGGTACAGGGTCTTCTGGCTACACCTTC.

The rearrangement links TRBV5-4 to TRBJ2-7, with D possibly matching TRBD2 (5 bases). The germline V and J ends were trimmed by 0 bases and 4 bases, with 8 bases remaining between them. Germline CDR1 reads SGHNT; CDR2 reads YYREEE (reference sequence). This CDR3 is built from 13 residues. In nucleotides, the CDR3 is TGTGCCAGCAGCTTGGCCGGGATTTACGAGCAGTACTTC. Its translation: CASSLAGIYEQYF.

The CDR3 protein is CASSPRQGPNTQYF. The CDR3 region has the DNA TGTGCCAGCAGCCCCCGACAGGGACCAAATACGCAGTATTTT. This chain links TRBV7-3 with TRBJ2-3; 7 positions match TRBD1. The CDR3 is 14 residues long. The V gene's germline CDR1 is SGHTA and CDR2 FQGTGA. Trimming cost V 5 bases and J 7 bases; bases outside gene matches: 9.

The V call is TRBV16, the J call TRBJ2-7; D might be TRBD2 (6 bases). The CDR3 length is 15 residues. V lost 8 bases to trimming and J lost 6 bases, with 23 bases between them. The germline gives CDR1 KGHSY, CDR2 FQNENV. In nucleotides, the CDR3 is TGTGCCAGCGAGAGGTCTAGCGCTGGTGGAGGCGAGCAGTACTTC. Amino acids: CASERSSAGGGEQYF.

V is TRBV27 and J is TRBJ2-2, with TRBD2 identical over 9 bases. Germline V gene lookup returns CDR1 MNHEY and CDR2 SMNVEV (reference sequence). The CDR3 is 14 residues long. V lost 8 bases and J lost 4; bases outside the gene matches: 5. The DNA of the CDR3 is TGTGCCAGCCGACCAGCGGGGGGCACCGGGGAGCTGTTTTTT. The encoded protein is CASRPAGGTGELFF.

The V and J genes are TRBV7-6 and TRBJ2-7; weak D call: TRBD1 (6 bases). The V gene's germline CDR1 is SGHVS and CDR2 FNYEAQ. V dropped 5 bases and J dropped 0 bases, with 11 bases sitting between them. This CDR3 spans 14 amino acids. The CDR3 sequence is CASSIGDNSYEQYF. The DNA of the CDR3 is TGTGCCAGCAGCATCGGGGACAACTCCTACGAGCAGTACTTC.

DNA for the CDR3: TGCGCCAGCAGCCCGGGACTAGCGGGAGAAGTGGAGACCCAGTACTTC. Protein: CASSPGLAGEVETQYF. The J gene is TRBJ2-5, the V gene TRBV5-1; TRBD2 agrees at 14 bases. J lost 5 bases, V lost 4 bases, and 7 bases had no gene match. This CDR3 is 16 amino acids long. Per the germline V gene, CDR1 is SGHRS and CDR2 is YFSETQ.

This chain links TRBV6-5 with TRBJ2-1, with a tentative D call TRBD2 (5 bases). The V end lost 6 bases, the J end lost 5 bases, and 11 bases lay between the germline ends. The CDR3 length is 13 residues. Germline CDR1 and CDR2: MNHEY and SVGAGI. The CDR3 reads CASSPGNNNEQFF. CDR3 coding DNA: TGTGCCAGCAGCCCCGGGAACAACAATGAGCAGTTCTTC.

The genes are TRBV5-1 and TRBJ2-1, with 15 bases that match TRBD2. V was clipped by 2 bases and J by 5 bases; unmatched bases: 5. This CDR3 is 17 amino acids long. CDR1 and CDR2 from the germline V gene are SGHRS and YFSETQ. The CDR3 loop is CASSFRTSGGVNNEQFF. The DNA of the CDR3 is TGCGCCAGCAGCTTCCGGACTAGCGGGGGGGTCAACAATGAGCAGTTCTTC.

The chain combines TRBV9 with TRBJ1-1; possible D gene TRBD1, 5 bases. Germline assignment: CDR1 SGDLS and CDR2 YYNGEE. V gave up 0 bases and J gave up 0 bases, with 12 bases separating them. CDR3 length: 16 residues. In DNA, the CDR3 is TGTGCCAGCAGCGTAGCTCCGGGGGGGATGAACACTGAAGCTTTCTTT. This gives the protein CASSVAPGGMNTEAFF.

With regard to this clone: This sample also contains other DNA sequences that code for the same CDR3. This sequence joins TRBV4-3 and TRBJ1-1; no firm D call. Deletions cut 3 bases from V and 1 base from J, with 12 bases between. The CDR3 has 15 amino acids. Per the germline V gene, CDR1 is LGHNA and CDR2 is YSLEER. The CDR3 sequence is CASSQDVLPNTEAFF. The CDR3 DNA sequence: TGCGCCAGCAGCCAGGATGTACTACCGAACACTGAAGCTTTCTTT.

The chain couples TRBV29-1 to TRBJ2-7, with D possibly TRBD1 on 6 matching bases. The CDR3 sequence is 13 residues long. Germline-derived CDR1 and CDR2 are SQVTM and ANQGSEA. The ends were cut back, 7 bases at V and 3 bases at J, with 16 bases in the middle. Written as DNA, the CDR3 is TGCAGCGCCCAGGTTAGGGGGTACTACGAGCAGTACTTC. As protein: CSAQVRGYYEQYF.

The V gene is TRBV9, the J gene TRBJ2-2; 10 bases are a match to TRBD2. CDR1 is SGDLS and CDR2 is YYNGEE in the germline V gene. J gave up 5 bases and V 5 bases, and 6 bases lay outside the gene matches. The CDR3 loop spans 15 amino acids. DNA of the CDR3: TGTGCCAGCAGACCCGGACTAGCGGAGACCGGGGAGCTGTTTTTT. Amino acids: CASRPGLAETGELFF.

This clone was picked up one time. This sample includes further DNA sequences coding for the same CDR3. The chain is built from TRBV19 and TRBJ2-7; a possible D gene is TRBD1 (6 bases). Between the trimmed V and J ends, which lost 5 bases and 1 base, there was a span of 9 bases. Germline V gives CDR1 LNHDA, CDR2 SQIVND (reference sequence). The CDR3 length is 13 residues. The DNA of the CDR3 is TGTGCCAGTAGTTGGGGGCCTTCCTACGAGCAGTACTTC. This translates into CASSWGPSYEQYF.

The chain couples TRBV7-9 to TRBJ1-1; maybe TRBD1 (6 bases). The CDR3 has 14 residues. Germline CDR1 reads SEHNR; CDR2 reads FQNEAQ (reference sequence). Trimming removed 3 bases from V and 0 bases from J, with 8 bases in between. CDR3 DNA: TGTGCCAGCAGCTTCACAGGGCTGAACACTGAAGCTTTCTTT. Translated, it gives CASSFTGLNTEAFF.

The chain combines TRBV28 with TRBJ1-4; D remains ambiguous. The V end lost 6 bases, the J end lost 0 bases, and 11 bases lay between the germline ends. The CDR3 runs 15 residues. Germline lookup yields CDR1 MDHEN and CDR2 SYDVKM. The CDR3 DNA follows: TGTGCCAGCAGCCCCCAGGACTCAACTAATGAAAAACTGTTTTTT. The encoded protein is CASSPQDSTNEKLFF.

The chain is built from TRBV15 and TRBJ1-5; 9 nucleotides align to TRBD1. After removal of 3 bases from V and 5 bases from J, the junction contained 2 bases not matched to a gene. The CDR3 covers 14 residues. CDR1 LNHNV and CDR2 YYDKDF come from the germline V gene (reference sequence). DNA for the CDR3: TGTGCCACCAGCAGCACAGGGGGCGATCAGCCCCAGCATTTT. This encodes CATSSTGGDQPQHF.

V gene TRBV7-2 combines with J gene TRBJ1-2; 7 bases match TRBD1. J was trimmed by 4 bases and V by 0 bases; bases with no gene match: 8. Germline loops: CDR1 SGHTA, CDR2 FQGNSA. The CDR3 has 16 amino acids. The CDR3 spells CASSLAVTGTTYGYTF. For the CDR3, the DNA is TGTGCCAGCAGCTTAGCCGTGACAGGGACGACCTATGGCTACACCTTC. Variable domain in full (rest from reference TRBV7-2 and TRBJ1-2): GAGVSQSPSNKVTEKGKDVELRCDPISGHTALYWYRQSLGQGLEFLIYFQGNSAPDKSGLPSDRFSAERTGGSVSTLTIQRTQQEDSAVYLCASSLAVTGTTYGYTFGSGTRLTVV.

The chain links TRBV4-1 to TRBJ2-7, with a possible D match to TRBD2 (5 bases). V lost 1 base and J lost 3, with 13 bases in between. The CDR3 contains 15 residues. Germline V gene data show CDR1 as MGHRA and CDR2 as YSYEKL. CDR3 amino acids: CASSQVIGGFYEQYF. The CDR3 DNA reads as TGCGCCAGCAGCCAAGTCATTGGAGGCTTCTACGAGCAGTACTTC.

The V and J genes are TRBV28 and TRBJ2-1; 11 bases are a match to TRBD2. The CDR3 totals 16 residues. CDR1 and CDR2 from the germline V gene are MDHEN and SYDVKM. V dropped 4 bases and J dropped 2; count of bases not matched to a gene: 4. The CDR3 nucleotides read TGTGCCAGCAGTTCGGGGACTAGCGGAACCTACAATGAGCAGTTCTTC. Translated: CASSSGTSGTYNEQFF.

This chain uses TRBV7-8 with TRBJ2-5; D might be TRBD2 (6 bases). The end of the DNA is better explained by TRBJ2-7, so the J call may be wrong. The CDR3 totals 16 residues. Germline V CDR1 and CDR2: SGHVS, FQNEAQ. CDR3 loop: CASSAWGLLQNYEQYF. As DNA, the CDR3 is TGTGCCAGCAGCGCATGGGGACTCCTACAAAACTACGAGCAGTACTTC.

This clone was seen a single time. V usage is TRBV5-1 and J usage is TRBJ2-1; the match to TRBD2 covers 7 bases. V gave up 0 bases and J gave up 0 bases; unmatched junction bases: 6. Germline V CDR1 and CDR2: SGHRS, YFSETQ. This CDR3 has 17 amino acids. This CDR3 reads CASSLAGGASSYNEQFF. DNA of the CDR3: TGCGCCAGCAGCTTGGCGGGAGGAGCCAGCTCCTACAATGAGCAGTTCTTC. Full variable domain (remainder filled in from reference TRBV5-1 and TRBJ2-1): KAGVTQTPRYLIKTRGQQVTLSCSPISGHRSVSWYQQTPGQGLQFLFEYFSETQRNKGNFPGRFSGRQFSNSRSEMNVSTLELGDSALYLCASSLAGGASSYNEQFFGPGTRLTVL.

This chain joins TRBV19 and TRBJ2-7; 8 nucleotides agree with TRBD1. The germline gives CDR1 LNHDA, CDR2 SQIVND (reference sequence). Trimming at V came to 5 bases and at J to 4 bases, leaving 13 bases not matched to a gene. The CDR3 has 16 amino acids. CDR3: CASSGTGHTGKYEQYF. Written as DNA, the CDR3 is TGTGCCAGTAGTGGGACAGGCCATACTGGGAAGTACGAGCAGTACTTC.

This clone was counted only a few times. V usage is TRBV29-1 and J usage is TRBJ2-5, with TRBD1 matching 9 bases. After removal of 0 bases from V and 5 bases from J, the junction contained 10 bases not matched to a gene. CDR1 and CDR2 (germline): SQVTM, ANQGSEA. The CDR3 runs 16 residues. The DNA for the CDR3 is TGCAGCGTTGAAGATAGCCGCGGGACAGGGATGGAGACCCAGTACTTC. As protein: CSVEDSRGTGMETQYF.

The CDR3 loop reads CASSGKRRGARETQYF. The CDR3 DNA follows: TGTGCCAGCAGTGGAAAGAGGCGGGGGGCACGGGAGACCCAGTACTTC. The chain joins TRBV2 to TRBJ2-5, with 8 positions matching TRBD2. V was pared by 4 bases and J by 5 bases, with 12 bases of the junction left unmatched. The germline CDR1 and CDR2 sequences are SNHLY and FYNNEI. The CDR3 has 16 amino acids.